The rows below give T cell receptor beta chains drawn from one sample of a study of T cells after posttransplantation cyclophosphamide. Method: immunoSEQ multiplex PCR; TCRdb's copy keeps in-frame clones and lacks some. This sample has about 52,000 clones, with approximately 94% found just once. Sequenced: PBMCs. All receptors derive from a woman in her 30s in good health and a related stem cell transplant donor. CDR3s include the opening cysteine and the closing phenylalanine or tryptophan. A D gene is named only where the DNA matches it firmly. A clone size is listed for some rows: how often the clone was seen (once, few, many), or a class if it is expanded.

TRBJ1-2	NA	TRBV5-4	NA	TGTGCCAGCAGCTTGGCCACCCAGGACTACACCTTC	CASSLATQDYTF
TRBJ2-7	once	TRBV7-9	NA	TGTGCCAGCAGCTTGTCCTTATTGGGGGCGCAATACGAGCAGTACTTC	CASSLSLLGAQYEQYF
TRBJ1-4	NA	TRBV2	TRBD1	TGTGCCAGTGAGGGGCAGGGGGCAGCTAATGAAAAACTGTTTTTT	CASEGQGAANEKLFF
TRBJ1-1	NA	TRBV15	NA	TGTGCCACCAGCAGAGATCGTGGCAGGGTGAACACTGAAGCTTTCTTT	CATSRDRGRVNTEAFF
TRBJ1-3	NA	TRBV19	NA	TGTGCCAGTAGTAACCAGGGTGCTGGAGGAAACACCATATATTTT	CASSNQGAGGNTIYF
TRBJ2-1	NA	TRBV4-3	NA	TGCGCCAGCAGCCAAGTACTTAGCTCTTACAATGAGCAGTTCTTC	CASSQVLSSYNEQFF
TRBJ2-1	NA	TRBV5-4	NA	TGTGCCAGCAGTTTACAGGGTAATAATGAGCAGTTCTTC	CASSLQGNNEQFF
TRBJ1-1	once	TRBV25-1	TRBD1	TGTGCCAGCCAGGGGTGGTTGACAGGGGCCCAGTTGAACACTGAAGCTTTCTTT	CASQGWLTGAQLNTEAFF
TRBJ1-3	NA	TRBV18	NA	TGTGCCAGCTCACCACAGCAGGGACTCGCGGGAAACACCATATATTTT	CASSPQQGLAGNTIYF
TRBJ1-6	NA	TRBV11-2	NA	TGTGCCAGCAGCTCACAGAGCTCCTATAATTCACCCCTCCACTTT	CASSSQSSYNSPLHF
TRBJ2-7	NA	TRBV18	NA	TGTGCCAGCTCACCACGTCTAGGAGGATACGAGCAGTACTTC	CASSPRLGGYEQYF
TRBJ1-2	NA	TRBV7-2	NA	TGTGCCAGCAGCCCCACGGAATATAGCGGCTACACCTTC	CASSPTEYSGYTF
TRBJ1-5	few	TRBV4-1	NA	TGCGCCAGCAGCCAAGACATTAGCAATCAGCCCCAGCATTTT	CASSQDISNQPQHF
TRBJ1-6	once	TRBV9	NA	TGTGCCAGCAGCAGCGGGAGGAGAGGTCGGTCACCCCTCCACTTT	CASSSGRRGRSPLHF
TRBJ2-3	NA	TRBV7-2	TRBD2	TGTGCCAGCAGCTTACGTTTTCGGACTAGAGATGTCATGGATACGCAGTATTTT	CASSLRFRTRDVMDTQYF
TRBJ2-7	NA	TRBV30	TRBD2	TGTGCCTGGAGTGGCAGCCCCGGGAGGGCTATCTTTGTTGAGCAGTACTTC	CAWSGSPGRAIFVEQYF
TRBJ2-7	NA	TRBV5-1	TRBD1	TGCGCCAGCAGCTTGCAGGGGGCCGAGCAGTACTTC	CASSLQGAEQYF
TRBJ2-1	NA	TRBV28	NA	TGTGCCAGCAGATCTACTAGCTCCAGTGAGCAGTTCTTC	CASRSTSSSEQFF
TRBJ2-7	once	TRBV5-4	NA	TGTGCCAGCAGCCACAGCTCCTACGAGCAGTACTTC	CASSHSSYEQYF
TRBJ1-5	NA	TRBV19	NA	TGTGCCAGTAGTATAGAGCCCAGGTCCCCCAATCAGCCCCAGCATTTT	CASSIEPRSPNQPQHF
TRBJ2-1	NA	TRBV19	NA	TGTGCCAGTACAGGTTTCAGTGAGCAGTTCTTC	CASTGFSEQFF
TRBJ1-2	NA	TRBV7-2	TRBD1	TGTGCCAGCAGCTTATTTGCCAGGGGGAATTACTATGGCTACACCTTC	CASSLFARGNYYGYTF
TRBJ1-4	NA	TRBV7-9	TRBD1	TGTGCCAGCAGCGTAGGGGGCGGTGAAAAACTGTTTTTT	CASSVGGGEKLFF
TRBJ1-1	NA	TRBV19	TRBD1	TGTGCCAGTAGAAACGCCGGGACAGGGAACACTGAAGCTTTCTTT	CASRNAGTGNTEAFF
TRBJ2-3	NA	TRBV7-9	NA	TGTGCCAGCAGCTTATCGGGGGCAGATACGCAGTATTTT	CASSLSGADTQYF
TRBJ1-4	NA	TRBV4-1	TRBD1	TGCGCCAGCGGAGACAGGGAAAGGAATGAAAAACTGTTTTTT	CASGDRERNEKLFF
TRBJ1-5	NA	TRBV4-1	NA	TGCGCCAGCAGCCAAGATGTGGTAACTGGCAATCAGCCCCAGCATTTT	CASSQDVVTGNQPQHF
TRBJ1-1	NA	TRBV5-3	NA	TGTGCCAGAAGCTTGGCCGTCAGGTTGAGGGACACTGAAGCTTTCTTT	CARSLAVRLRDTEAFF
TRBJ1-1	NA	TRBV30	NA	TGTGCCTGGAGTGTATCGGGGGTGAACACTGAAGCTTTCTTT	CAWSVSGVNTEAFF
TRBJ1-3	NA	TRBV7-8	NA	TGTGCCAGCAGCTACTATACAGGGTTGTCTGGAAACACCATATATTTT	CASSYYTGLSGNTIYF
TRBJ1-3	NA	TRBV4-2	NA	TGTGCCAGCAGCCAAGACCCAGGGAACTCTGGAAACACCATATATTTT	CASSQDPGNSGNTIYF
TRBJ2-2	NA	TRBV28	NA	TGTGCCAGCAGGCGGTACACCGGGGAGCTGTTTTTT	CASRRYTGELFF
TRBJ2-3	NA	TRBV7-3	TRBD2	TGTGCCAGCAGCTTAGGAGCGGGGGGGCATCTAGATACGCAGTATTTT	CASSLGAGGHLDTQYF
TRBJ2-1	NA	TRBV2	TRBD2	TGTGCCAGCAGTGACCGACGGGGGGGCCTAAATGAGCAGTTCTTC	CASSDRRGGLNEQFF